These 14 T cell receptor beta chains share one sample of origin, sequenced in a study of blood T cell repertoires in COVID-19 (dated by TCRdb to between 2020 and 2021). The library came from the immunoSEQ multiplex PCR assay. The immuneACCESS repertoire file appears here via TCRdb, limited to in-frame rearrangements. These files lack a portion of the clones; in checked studies, under half of the deficit traces to unresolved V genes, and the cause of the others is not known. Within this sample are roughly 250,000 clones, with under 85% of them counted one time only. The ten largest clonotypes hold 5.5% of the sample. Sequencing was performed on peripheral blood. Receptors were obtained from a human donor in a cohort sampled during active COVID-19.

A single count supports this clone. The chain combines TRBV7-6 with TRBJ2-2, with a weak D call TRBD2 (6 bases). V was trimmed by 5 bases and J by 1 base, leaving 11 bases between them. This CDR3 is built from 15 residues. CDR1 and CDR2 from the germline V gene are SGHVS and FNYEAQ. CDR3 bases: TGTGCCAGCAGCGCGGGACTCCGGAACACCGGGGAGCTGTTTTTT. It is translated as CASSAGLRNTGELFF.

This sequence joins TRBV3-1 (or the pseudogene TRBV3-2) and TRBJ2-7; 12 bases agree with TRBD2. Germline CDR1 is LGHDT and CDR2 is YNNKEL (reference sequence). The CDR3 loop spans 14 amino acids. Trimming at V came to 8 bases and at J to 2 bases, leaving 4 bases not matched to a gene. CDR3: CASARTSGAYEQYF. CDR3 DNA sequence: TGTGCCAGCGCCCGGACTAGCGGGGCCTACGAGCAGTACTTC.

This sequence joins TRBV19 and TRBJ2-5, with 9 nucleotides matching TRBD2. V trimming: 6 bases; J trimming: 5 bases; junction bases outside the gene matches: 16. There are 17 residues in the CDR3. Germline CDR1 reads LNHDA; CDR2 reads SQIVND (reference sequence). CDR3 bases: TGTGCCAGTAGCTCCCCCCCATTTAGCGGGAGTCAGGAGACCCAGTACTTC. Its protein is CASSSPPFSGSQETQYF.

The J gene is TRBJ2-1, the V gene TRBV27, with 7 positions matching TRBD2. The CDR3 runs 14 residues. Germline trimming cut 7 bases from V and 6 bases from J; bases unmatched to any gene: 9. Germline loops: CDR1 MNHEY, CDR2 SMNVEV (reference sequence). The CDR3 loop is CASTRLAEVNEQFF. The CDR3 DNA reads as TGTGCCAGCACTCGGCTAGCGGAAGTCAATGAGCAGTTCTTC.

Only one count was recorded for this clone. V and J are TRBV5-4 and TRBJ2-6; D unresolved. Germline CDR1 is SGHNT and CDR2 is YYREEE (reference sequence). Trimming left V 3 bases short and J 0 bases short, with 10 bases between. The CDR3 consists of 16 residues. CDR3 nucleotides: TGTGCCAGCAGCTACATCCTTTTCTCTGGGGCCAACGTCCTGACTTTC. This encodes CASSYILFSGANVLTF.

This chain uses TRBV6-5 with TRBJ2-7, with TRBD1 identical over 7 bases. The germline CDR1 and CDR2 sequences are MNHEY and SVGAGI. This CDR3 contains 14 residues. Germline trimming cut 6 bases from V and 2 bases from J; bases unmatched to any gene: 7. In DNA, the CDR3 is TGTGCCAGCAGCCTAGACAGGGCCCCCTACGAGCAGTACTTC. This translates into CASSLDRAPYEQYF.

The chain carries TRBV5-1 and TRBJ2-5; TRBD2 is a possible D gene (5 bases). This CDR3 is 14 amino acids long. Trimming took off 3 bases at V and 0 bases at J, with 9 bases between the two ends. Germline CDR1 and CDR2: SGHRS and YFSETQ. CDR3 sequence reads: CASSSSGNQETQYF. CDR3 nucleotides: TGCGCCAGCAGCTCCTCCGGGAACCAAGAGACCCAGTACTTC.

The chain has TRBV10-3 and TRBJ1-1; no clear D. Germline V gene data show CDR1 as ENHRY and CDR2 as SYGVKD. This CDR3 has 13 residues. V was shortened by 8 bases and J by 0 bases, with 10 bases between the two germline ends. The CDR3 is CAIQQTLNTEAFF. The DNA of the CDR3 is TGTGCCATCCAGCAGACATTGAACACTGAAGCTTTCTTT.

A single count supports this clone. The chain combines TRBV5-1 with TRBJ2-7; TRBD2 might be the D (6 bases). Trimming pared 7 bases from V and 6 bases from J, leaving 17 bases between. CDR1 and CDR2 (germline): SGHRS, YFSETQ. CDR3 size: 13 residues. CDR3 DNA sequence: TGCGCCAGCGCCTCCGGGAGACAGTCCGAGCAGTACTTC. This sequence encodes CASASGRQSEQYF.

Of note for this clone: This sample includes further DNA sequences coding for the same CDR3. This chain links TRBV6-5 with TRBJ2-3; D is uncertain. The CDR3 is 13 residues long. The germline gives CDR1 MNHEY, CDR2 SVGAGI. Trimming removed 0 bases at V and 3 bases at J, with 4 bases between. The CDR3 protein is CASSYSATDTQYF. The CDR3 nucleotides are TGTGCCAGCAGTTACTCGGCAACAGATACGCAGTATTTT.

This chain links TRBV15 with TRBJ1-1; D is ambiguous. Germline CDR1 and CDR2: LNHNV and YYDKDF (reference sequence). The CDR3 is 14 residues long. Between the trimmed V and J ends, which lost 6 bases and 5 bases, there was a span of 16 bases. The CDR3 loop is CATRAPSRGTEAFF. DNA of the CDR3: TGTGCCACCAGAGCCCCATCAAGAGGGACTGAAGCTTTCTTT.

V usage is TRBV28 and J usage is TRBJ1-1, with 7 bases matching TRBD1. Germline V gene data show CDR1 as MDHEN and CDR2 as SYDVKM. The CDR3 loop spans 14 amino acids. The J segment lost 6 bases and the V segment lost 5 bases, leaving 9 bases of the junction unmatched. The DNA for the CDR3 is TGTGCCAGCAGTCCGAGGGGGCGCACCGCTGAAGCTTTCTTT. It is translated as CASSPRGRTAEAFF.

The V gene is TRBV5-1, the J gene TRBJ1-2; weak D call: TRBD1 (5 bases). CDR3 length: 14 amino acids. The ends were cut back, 2 bases at V and 0 bases at J, with 8 bases in the middle. Germline CDR1 is SGHRS and CDR2 is YFSETQ. CDR3 in amino acids: CASSFQTANYGYTF. The CDR3 coding sequence is TGCGCCAGCAGCTTCCAGACAGCTAACTATGGCTACACCTTC.

This clone was found once. This chain uses TRBV7-6 with TRBJ1-6; no definite D call. The CDR3 sequence is 16 residues long. From germline, CDR1 is SGHVS and CDR2 FNYEAQ. Trimming shortened V by 5 bases and J by 4 bases, and 15 bases separated the two germline ends. CDR3 amino acids: CASSLRSTPYNSPLHF. CDR3 DNA sequence: TGTGCCAGCAGCCTCAGGTCCACCCCTTATAATTCACCCCTCCACTTT.